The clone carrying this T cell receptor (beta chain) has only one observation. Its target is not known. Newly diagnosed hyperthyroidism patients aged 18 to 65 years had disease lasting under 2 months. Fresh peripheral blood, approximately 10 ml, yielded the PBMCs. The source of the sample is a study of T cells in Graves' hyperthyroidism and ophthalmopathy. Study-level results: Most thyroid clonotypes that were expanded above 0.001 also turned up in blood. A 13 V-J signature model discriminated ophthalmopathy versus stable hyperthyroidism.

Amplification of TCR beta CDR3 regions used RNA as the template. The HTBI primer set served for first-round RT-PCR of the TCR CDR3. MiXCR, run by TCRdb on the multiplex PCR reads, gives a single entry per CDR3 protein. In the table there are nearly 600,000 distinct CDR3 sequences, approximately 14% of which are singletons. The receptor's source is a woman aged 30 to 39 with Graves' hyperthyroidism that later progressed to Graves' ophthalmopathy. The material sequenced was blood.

The CDR3 bases are TGCAGTGTCGAAGCGGGAGCGGGCACAGATACGCAGTATTTT. As protein: CSVEAGAGTDTQYF. This chain joins TRBV20-1 and TRBJ2-3; 8 bases are a match to TRBD2. CDR1 is DFQATT, CDR2 SNEGSKA, per germline (reference sequence). V lost 7 bases and J lost 1; bases outside the gene matches: 7. This CDR3 is built from 14 residues.